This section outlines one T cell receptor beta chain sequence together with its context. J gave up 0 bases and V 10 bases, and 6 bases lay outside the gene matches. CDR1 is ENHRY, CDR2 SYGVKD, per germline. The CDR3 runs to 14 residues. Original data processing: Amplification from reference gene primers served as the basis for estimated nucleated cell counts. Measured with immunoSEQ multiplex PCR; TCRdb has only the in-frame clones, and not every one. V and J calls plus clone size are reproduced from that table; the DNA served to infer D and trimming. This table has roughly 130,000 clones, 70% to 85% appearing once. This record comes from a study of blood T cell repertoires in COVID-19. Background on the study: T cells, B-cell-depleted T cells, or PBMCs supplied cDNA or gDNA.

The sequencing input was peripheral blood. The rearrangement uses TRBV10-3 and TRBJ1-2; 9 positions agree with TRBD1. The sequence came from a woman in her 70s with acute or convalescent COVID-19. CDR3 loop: CATVGTGSNYGYTF. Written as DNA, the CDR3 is TGTGCCACCGTCGGGACAGGGTCTAACTATGGCTACACCTTC.